The 24 T cell receptor beta chains in this list originate from one sample, sequenced in a study of blood T cell repertoires in COVID-19. The data were produced by immunoSEQ multiplex PCR, yet TCRdb's version contains in-frame clones alone and is incomplete. The profile covers some 64,000 clones, with roughly 72% appearing a single time and approximately 5% taken by the ten largest. Sequencing used peripheral blood. These receptors were collected from a woman aged 70-85 years with COVID-19, enrolled during active disease.

The chain is built from TRBV6-5 and TRBJ1-2; D is possibly TRBD1 (6 bases). Germline CDR1 is MNHEY and CDR2 is SVGAGI. Deletions cut 5 bases from V and 7 bases from J, with 14 bases between. This CDR3 spans 13 amino acids. The CDR3 here is CASSRLSGVGYTF. CDR3 sequence (DNA): TGTGCCAGCAGTCGCCTTTCAGGGGTTGGCTACACCTTC.

The V gene is TRBV3-1 (or the pseudogene TRBV3-2), the J gene TRBJ1-1; D is unresolved. CDR3 length: 16 amino acids. In germline, CDR1 is LGHDT, CDR2 YNNKEL (reference sequence). The V and J ends lost 5 bases and 0 bases respectively, with 16 bases between them. The CDR3 sequence is CASSKQLGFMNTEAFF. In DNA form, the CDR3 reads TGTGCCAGCAGCAAACAGCTCGGATTTATGAACACTGAAGCTTTCTTT.

CDR3 DNA sequence: TGTGCCAGCAGTGATCCTCTCAAGGGCAGAGGGGAAAAACTGTTTTTT. This gives the protein CASSDPLKGRGEKLFF. This chain links TRBV25-1 with TRBJ1-4; D is undetermined. This CDR3 has 16 residues. V lost 3 bases and J lost 8, with 19 bases in between. The V gene's germline CDR1 is MGHDK and CDR2 SYGVNS.

The chain couples TRBV6-5 to TRBJ1-4; D remains unclear. This CDR3 region has 14 residues. Germline lookup yields CDR1 MNHEY and CDR2 SVGAGI. V was shortened by 2 bases and J by 1 base, with 5 bases between the two germline ends. CDR3 in DNA: TGTGCCAGCAGTTACCAGATAACTAATGAAAAACTGTTTTTT. This sequence encodes CASSYQITNEKLFF.

The chain couples TRBV7-2 to TRBJ1-2; no firm D call. CDR1 SGHTA and CDR2 FQGNSA come from the germline V gene. The V and J ends lost 1 base and 2 bases respectively, with 8 bases between them. This CDR3 has 14 residues. The CDR3 loop is CASSLGSGNYGYTF. CDR3 in DNA: TGTGCCAGCAGCTTAGGGTCCGGGAACTATGGCTACACCTTC.

The V gene is TRBV13, the J gene TRBJ1-1, with TRBD1 matching 7 bases. CDR3 size: 17 residues. V shed 5 bases and J 1 base; nucleotides not matched to a gene: 13. Germline CDR1 and CDR2: PRHDT and FYEKMQ (reference sequence). The CDR3 loop is CASSEALRGGRNTEAFF. The CDR3, as DNA: TGTGCCAGCAGCGAAGCCCTCCGAGGGGGCCGGAACACTGAAGCTTTCTTT.

The J gene is TRBJ1-2, the V gene TRBV4-3; weak D call: TRBD1 (6 bases). The germline V gene encodes CDR1 LGHNA and CDR2 YSLEER. The V end was cut by 1 base, the J end by 13 bases, with 16 bases between. CDR3 size: 13 residues. CDR3 nucleotides: TGCGCCAGCAGCCAAGGTACAGGGACGACTCGCACCTTC. Translated, it gives CASSQGTGTTRTF.

This clone has at least ten counts. The genes are TRBV7-9 and TRBJ1-2; TRBD1 agrees at 10 bases. Germline-derived CDR1 and CDR2 are SEHNR and FQNEAQ (reference sequence). CDR3 length: 17 amino acids. V trimming: 5 bases; J trimming: 3 bases; junction bases outside the gene matches: 12. The CDR3 loop is CASSPDGTGEGDYGYTF. The CDR3, as DNA: TGTGCCAGCAGCCCCGACGGGACAGGGGAGGGTGACTATGGCTACACCTTC.

By frequency in the sample, this clone is medium-sized. The J gene is TRBJ1-1, the V gene TRBV4-2; the D gene is possibly TRBD1 (6 bases). Trimming cost V 2 bases and J 0 bases, with 19 bases left between them. The CDR3 sequence is 18 residues long. Germline V lookup: CDR1 LGHNA, CDR2 YNFKEQ. The CDR3 DNA sequence: TGTGCCAGCAGCCAAAAAAATTGGGGGGGACAACTGAACACTGAAGCTTTCTTT. As protein: CASSQKNWGGQLNTEAFF.

The chain links TRBV7-2 to TRBJ2-2; TRBD1 might be the D (6 bases). Germline CDR1 SGHTA, CDR2 FQGNSA. V lost 3 bases and J 3 bases, leaving 8 bases between the germline ends. The CDR3 runs to 14 residues. The CDR3 region has the DNA TGTGCCAGCAGCTTTGGGGGCTACACCGGGGAGCTGTTTTTT. Translation: CASSFGGYTGELFF. The whole variable domain, remainder taken from reference TRBV7-2 and TRBJ2-2, is GAGVSQSPSNKVTEKGKDVELRCDPISGHTALYWYRQSLGQGLEFLIYFQGNSAPDKSGLPSDRFSAERTGGSVSTLTIQRTQQEDSAVYLCASSFGGYTGELFFGEGSRLTVL.

The chain has TRBV5-4 and TRBJ2-3; 13 nucleotides line up with TRBD2. J gave up 0 bases and V 4 bases, and 8 bases lay outside the gene matches. The germline CDR1 and CDR2 sequences are SGHNT and YYREEE (reference sequence). This CDR3 has 18 amino acids. The CDR3 DNA is TGTGCCAGCAGCGATCCGACTAGCGGGGGGACTAGCACAGATACGCAGTATTTT. It translates to CASSDPTSGGTSTDTQYF.

This clone turned up a few times. The J gene is TRBJ1-2, the V gene TRBV5-6; 9 bases match TRBD1. Germline V gives CDR1 SGHDT, CDR2 YYEEEE. J lost 9 bases, V lost 1 base, and 7 bases had no gene match. CDR3 length: 14 amino acids. As DNA, the CDR3 is TGTGCCAGCAGCTTGACAGGGGGCGGGCTCCGCTACACCTTC. Encoded protein: CASSLTGGGLRYTF.

The chain recombines TRBV14 with TRBJ1-1, with TRBD1 matching over 8 bases. The germline V gene has CDR1 SGHDN and CDR2 FVKESK. This CDR3 is built from 14 residues. V dropped 6 bases and J dropped 4; count of bases not matched to a gene: 7. CDR3: CASSPQGAGTEAFF. CDR3 sequence (DNA): TGTGCCAGCAGTCCTCAGGGGGCCGGCACTGAAGCTTTCTTT.

V and J are TRBV19 and TRBJ1-4; perhaps TRBD1 as D (6 bases). CDR3 length: 15 amino acids. Germline V gene sequence: CDR1 LNHDA, CDR2 SQIVND (reference sequence). V lost 4 bases and J lost 0, with 9 bases in between. The CDR3 nucleotides are TGTGCCAGTAGTAAGGGGACAACAACTAATGAAAAACTGTTTTTT. Its protein product is CASSKGTTTNEKLFF. Full variable domain (outside the CDR3, taken from reference TRBV19 and TRBJ1-4): DGGITQSPKYLFRKEGQNVTLSCEQNLNHDAMYWYRQDPGQGLRLIYYSQIVNDFQKGDIAEGYSVSREKKESFPLTVTSAQKNPTAFYLCASSKGTTTNEKLFFGSGTQLSVL.

The V gene is TRBV4-2, the J gene TRBJ2-2; 8 bases map to TRBD2. V was clipped by 2 bases and J by 2 bases; unmatched bases: 4. CDR1 is LGHNA and CDR2 is YNFKEQ in the germline V gene. The CDR3 consists of 16 residues. The CDR3 region is CASSQRGGANTGELFF. CDR3 nucleotides: TGTGCCAGCAGCCAACGGGGGGGGGCCAACACCGGGGAGCTGTTTTTT.

DNA for the CDR3: TGTGCCATCAGCCGTGACAGAGACTACGAGCAGTACTTC. This translates into CAISRDRDYEQYF. The chain uses TRBV10-3 and TRBJ2-7; D may be TRBD1 (5 bases). V was trimmed by 6 bases and J by 3 bases, leaving 12 bases between them. The CDR3 sequence is 13 residues long. Germline V gives CDR1 ENHRY, CDR2 SYGVKD.

V gene TRBV5-1 combines with J gene TRBJ1-3, with TRBD1 matching over 7 bases. Germline V gene data show CDR1 as SGHRS and CDR2 as YFSETQ. The V gene end was trimmed by 2 bases and the J gene end by 1 base; junction bases not matched to a gene: 6. The CDR3 is 16 residues long. The CDR3 sequence is CASSFLDRVSGNTIYF. DNA for the CDR3: TGCGCCAGCAGCTTCCTTGACAGGGTTTCTGGAAACACCATATATTTT.

This rearrangement joins TRBV7-9 to TRBJ2-2, with TRBD2 matching 7 bases. Looked up from germline, CDR1 is SEHNR and CDR2 is FQNEAQ (reference sequence). V dropped 4 bases and J dropped 7; count of bases not matched to a gene: 12. This CDR3 is 16 amino acids long. The CDR3 region has the DNA TGTGCCAGCAGCTCCACCCGACCGGGGGGTGGCGGGGAGCTGTTTTTT. Encoded protein: CASSSTRPGGGGELFF.

The rearrangement uses TRBV6-4 and TRBJ2-7; 7 nucleotides agree with TRBD1. CDR3 size: 20 residues. CDR1 and CDR2 (germline): MRHNA, SNTAGT. J lost 7 bases, V lost 0 bases, and 24 bases had no gene match. As DNA, the CDR3 is TGTGCCAGCAGTGACTCGTCTGCCAGGGGGATGGCGGCCCCTACCTGGGAGCAGTACTTC. This codes for CASSDSSARGMAAPTWEQYF.

In this sample, this clone turned up a few times. V and J are TRBV5-1 and TRBJ1-1, with TRBD1 as a possible D gene (6 bases). Trimming took 3 bases from V and 4 from J, leaving 16 bases between them. Per the germline V gene, CDR1 is SGHRS and CDR2 is YFSETQ. There are 15 residues in the CDR3. CDR3 protein: CASSSTGPEVTEAFF. The CDR3 DNA is TGCGCCAGCAGCTCCACAGGGCCCGAGGTCACTGAAGCTTTCTTT.

The chain recombines TRBV7-8 with TRBJ2-4; 9 bases line up with TRBD2. There are 19 residues in the CDR3. CDR1 is SGHVS and CDR2 is FQNEAQ in the germline V gene. The J segment lost 2 bases and the V segment lost 0 bases, leaving 11 bases of the junction unmatched. DNA for the CDR3: TGTGCCAGCAGCTTAGCGAGGGGTGGAGCGGGAGGCACCAAAAACATTCAGTACTTC. Amino acid sequence: CASSLARGGAGGTKNIQYF.

The chain links TRBV11-1 to TRBJ1-1, with 8 bases identical to TRBD1. V lost 3 bases to trimming and J lost 3 bases; unmatched junction nucleotides: 9. Germline V CDR1 and CDR2: SGHAT, FQDESV (reference sequence). The CDR3 extends over 16 amino acids. CDR3 sequence (DNA): TGTGCCAGCAGCTTGGGCAGGGGGCTTGGGTACACTGAAGCTTTCTTT. It is translated as CASSLGRGLGYTEAFF. Complete variable domain (other parts from reference TRBV11-1 and TRBJ1-1): EAEVAQSPRYKITEKSQAVAFWCDPISGHATLYWYRQILGQGPELLVQFQDESVVDDSQLPKDRFSAERLKGVDSTLKIQPAELGDSAMYLCASSLGRGLGYTEAFFGQGTRLTVV.

In this sample, this clone turned up once. The chain carries TRBV2 and TRBJ2-5, with 9 bases matching TRBD2. With 4 bases clipped from V and 4 bases from J, the junction kept 10 bases outside the gene matches. The CDR3 extends over 16 amino acids. Germline lookup yields CDR1 SNHLY and CDR2 FYNNEI. The CDR3 sequence: CASSGGSGSLGETQYF. The CDR3 DNA reads TGTGCCAGCAGTGGAGGTAGCGGGAGCTTAGGAGAGACCCAGTACTTC.

The CDR3, as DNA: TGTGCCAGTAGTATAGAAGGGGGCAGCTCACCCCTCCACTTT. Protein: CASSIEGGSSPLHF. J is TRBJ1-6 and V is TRBV19; 7 nucleotides match TRBD1. V trimming: 0 bases; J trimming: 10 bases; junction bases outside the gene matches: 3. The CDR3 loop spans 14 amino acids. Per the germline V gene, CDR1 is LNHDA and CDR2 is SQIVND (reference sequence).